The rows below give T cell receptor beta chains drawn from one sample of a study of T cells in Graves' hyperthyroidism and ophthalmopathy. TCRdb processed the multiplex PCR reads anew with MiXCR; each CDR3 protein has one entry. The repertoire holds 650,000 to 850,000 distinct CDR3 sequences, roughly a sixth seen once, with 16% in the top ten. Input material: blood. Receptor source: a woman aged 45-59 years with Graves' hyperthyroidism that later progressed to Graves' ophthalmopathy. The CDR3 runs from the conserved cysteine through the conserved F or W. A D gene is named only where the DNA matches it firmly. Only part of the rows carry a size: once, few, many, or a class if the clone is expanded.

d_call,v_call,clone_size,j_call,cdr3_aa,cdr3_nt
-,TRBV2,many,TRBJ2-7,CASSGTSWGAYEQYF,TGTGCCAGCAGCGGAACGTCGTGGGGAGCCTACGAGCAGTACTTC
-,TRBV11-1,-,TRBJ2-3,CVSSLGADTQYF,TGTGTCAGCAGCCTCGGCGCAGATACGCAGTATTTT
-,TRBV20-1,few,TRBJ2-5,CSARGDSGRETQYF,TGCAGTGCTAGGGGGGACAGTGGGAGGGAGACCCAGTACTTC
TRBD2,TRBV7-3,many,TRBJ2-1,CASSLSLAGSYNEQFF,TGTGCCAGCAGCTTAAGTTTAGCGGGGTCCTACAATGAGCAGTTCTTC
-,TRBV20-1,few,TRBJ1-5,CSARDQDGYSNQPQHF,TGCAGTGCTAGAGATCAGGACGGGTATAGCAATCAGCCCCAGCATTTT
-,TRBV12-3/TRBV12-4,many,TRBJ1-1,CASSLQMNTEAFF,TGTGCCAGCAGCCTACAAATGAACACTGAAGCTTTCTTT
-,TRBV5-1,many,TRBJ1-1,CASSFSTEIMNTEAFF,TGCGCCAGCAGCTTTAGCACAGAGATTATGAACACTGAAGCTTTCTTT
-,TRBV27,-,TRBJ2-7,CASSSPVSSYEQYF,TGTGCCAGCAGTTCCCCGGTGAGCTCCTACGAGCAGTACTTC
-,TRBV5-8,-,TRBJ2-3,CASSVLARTDTQYF,TGTGCCAGCAGCGTACTAGCACGCACAGATACGCAGTATTTT
TRBD1,TRBV6-4,few,TRBJ1-4,CASSDSDRENEKLFF,TGTGCCAGCAGTGACTCGGACAGGGAGAATGAAAAACTGTTTTTT
-,TRBV9,few,TRBJ2-3,CASSVARGPGRTDTQYF,TGTGCCAGCAGCGTGGCGAGGGGCCCGGGGCGCACAGATACGCAGTATTTT
TRBD2,TRBV12-3/TRBV12-4,many,TRBJ2-5,CASSLELAGGRETQYF,TGTGCCAGCAGTTTAGAGCTAGCGGGGGGGCGCGAGACCCAGTACTTC
-,TRBV6-6,-,TRBJ1-1,CASSYGATDLNTEAFF,TGTGCCAGCAGTTACGGGGCGACGGACCTGAACACTGAAGCTTTCTTT
-,TRBV18,-,TRBJ1-2,CASSPPESSYGYTF,TGTGCCAGCTCACCACCGGAGAGCAGCTATGGCTACACCTTC
TRBD2,TRBV14,few,TRBJ2-1,CASSPRLAGGGYEQFF,TGTGCCAGCAGCCCCCGACTAGCGGGGGGGGGGTATGAGCAGTTCTTC
-,TRBV12-3/TRBV12-4,-,TRBJ2-7,CASSLDVCGTYEQYF,TGTGCCAGCAGTTTGGACGTGTGTGGAACTTACGAGCAGTACTTC
-,TRBV20-1,few,TRBJ1-4,CSARDWKEGLNEKLFF,TGCAGTGCTAGAGATTGGAAAGAGGGGCTAAATGAAAAACTGTTTTTT
-,TRBV18,many,TRBJ2-5,CASSPAGNGETQYF,TGTGCCAGCTCACCAGCAGGGAACGGAGAGACCCAGTACTTC
-,TRBV7-9,-,TRBJ1-6,CASSFPGSNSPLHF,TGTGCCAGCAGCTTCCCAGGGAGCAATTCACCCCTCCACTTT
-,TRBV2,few,TRBJ1-2,CASSVQAYGYTF,TGTGCCAGCAGTGTGCAGGCCTATGGCTACACCTTC
-,TRBV20-1,-,TRBJ2-7,CSARDPGAGEQYF,TGCAGTGCTAGAGATCCGGGGGCTGGCGAGCAGTACTTC
-,TRBV6-2/TRBV6-3,-,TRBJ2-1,CASNPVRPNEQFF,TGTGCCAGCAATCCCGTCCGGCCCAATGAGCAGTTCTTC
-,TRBV2,many,TRBJ1-5,CASRMEGGLGNQPQHF,TGTGCCAGCAGGATGGAAGGGGGTTTGGGCAATCAGCCCCAGCATTTT
TRBD2,TRBV5-1,few,TRBJ2-7,CASTRDRLADSYEQYF,TGCGCCAGCACCCGAGACAGACTAGCGGACTCCTACGAGCAGTACTTC
TRBD1,TRBV30,many,TRBJ1-1,CAWRKRDRRYTEAFF,TGTGCCTGGAGAAAACGGGACAGGCGGTACACTGAAGCTTTCTTT
-,TRBV7-9,once,TRBJ1-5,CASSQLGSNQPQHF,TGCGCCAGCAGCCAACTTGGGAGCAATCAGCCCCAGCATTTT
TRBD1,TRBV7-9,-,TRBJ2-1,CASSGTGTGAYNEQFF,TGTGCCAGCAGCGGGACCGGGACAGGGGCCTACAATGAGCAGTTCTTC
-,TRBV5-6,many,TRBJ2-1,CASSSDLGNEQFF,TGTGCCAGCAGCTCAGACCTGGGGAATGAGCAGTTCTTC